These T cell receptor beta chains were read from a single sample in a study of long-term antiretroviral therapy in people with HIV. The table came from immunoSEQ multiplex PCR; TCRdb's copy has only in-frame clones and leaves some out. The repertoire holds around 24,000 clones, with roughly 87% as singletons. Sequenced material: unsorted PBMCs, taken 0.4 years after starting antiretroviral therapy. The receptor source for this set is a middle-aged man with HIV. Each CDR3 is given with its conserved first and last residue. Each record gives: V gene, clone size, D gene, J gene, CDR3 protein, CDR3 DNA. D genes are given only for firm matches. The size of a clone is reported for some rows only, either as once, few or many, or as a class for expanded clones.

TRBV7-3,NA,NA,TRBJ2-5,CASSLTGHQETQYF,TGTGCCAGCAGTTTGACAGGACACCAAGAGACCCAGTACTTC
TRBV5-1,NA,TRBD1,TRBJ2-7,CASSRGQGAGEQYF,TGCGCCAGCAGCCGCGGACAGGGGGCAGGGGAGCAGTACTTC
TRBV5-4,NA,NA,TRBJ2-5,CASSLMQGGETQYF,TGTGCCAGCAGCTTGATGCAGGGAGGAGAGACCCAGTACTTC
TRBV28,NA,NA,TRBJ2-3,CASSTLIYQLTDTQYF,TGTGCCAGCAGCACACTAATATACCAACTCACAGATACGCAGTATTTT
TRBV9,NA,NA,TRBJ1-2,CASSVGTANYGYTF,TGTGCCAGCAGCGTAGGGACAGCTAACTATGGCTACACCTTC
TRBV2,NA,NA,TRBJ2-7,CASSEAPDRYEQYF,TGTGCCAGCAGTGAAGCACCAGACAGGTACGAGCAGTACTTC
TRBV28,NA,TRBD1,TRBJ1-5,CASTPKRGLSNQPQHF,TGTGCCAGCACTCCGAAAAGGGGGCTCAGCAATCAGCCCCAGCATTTT
TRBV7-9,NA,NA,TRBJ1-1,CASSPHGRDGEAFF,TGTGCCAGCAGCCCACACGGGCGGGACGGTGAAGCTTTCTTT
TRBV18,once,TRBD1,TRBJ1-2,CASSANPGQGAAYTF,TGTGCCAGCTCAGCCAACCCGGGACAGGGAGCTGCCTACACCTTC
TRBV7-8,NA,NA,TRBJ1-5,CASSLDTLSNQPQHF,TGTGCCAGCAGCTTAGACACCCTCAGCAATCAGCCCCAGCATTTT
TRBV7-6,NA,NA,TRBJ1-4,CASRTPGTRNEKLFF,TGTGCCAGCAGGACCCCCGGGACAAGGAATGAAAAACTGTTTTTT
TRBV28,NA,TRBD1,TRBJ2-7,CAGGDRGQEQYF,TGTGCCGGGGGGGACAGGGGGCAAGAGCAGTACTTC
TRBV29-1,NA,NA,TRBJ2-7,CSVEGGARGTYEQYF,TGCAGCGTTGAAGGCGGGGCGAGGGGGACCTACGAGCAGTACTTC
TRBV10-2,NA,NA,TRBJ2-4,CASSVAGSENIQYF,TGCGCCAGCAGTGTCGCCGGCTCGGAAAACATTCAGTACTTC
TRBV6-5,NA,TRBD1,TRBJ2-7,CASSYSGRGSLYEQYF,TGTGCCAGCAGTTACTCGGGCAGGGGGTCCCTCTACGAGCAGTACTTC
TRBV2,NA,NA,TRBJ1-5,CASSDGEHQPQHF,TGTGCCAGCAGTGACGGGGAACATCAGCCCCAGCATTTT
TRBV5-1,NA,NA,TRBJ2-1,CASSLAGGFWDYNEQFF,TGCGCCAGCAGCTTGGCCGGTGGCTTTTGGGACTACAATGAGCAGTTCTTC
TRBV4-1,NA,NA,TRBJ1-1,CASSQVTVAAEAFF,TGCGCCAGCAGCCAAGTCACCGTAGCTGCTGAAGCTTTCTTT
TRBV19,once,TRBD1,TRBJ1-1,CATRGEAEAFF,TGTGCCACCAGGGGGGAGGCTGAAGCTTTCTTT
TRBV6-1,NA,NA,TRBJ2-7,CASSVGGYEQYF,TGTGCCAGCAGTGTGGGGGGTTACGAGCAGTACTTC
TRBV27,NA,NA,TRBJ1-3,CASSLSGAGFGNTIYF,TGTGCCAGCAGTTTATCAGGAGCGGGATTTGGAAACACCATATATTTT
TRBV29-1,NA,NA,TRBJ1-1,CSVVGRDPEAFF,TGCAGCGTTGTGGGCAGAGACCCTGAAGCTTTCTTT
TRBV6-5,once,NA,TRBJ1-1,CASSYPLSQEAFF,TGTGCCAGCAGTTACCCGCTGTCACAGGAAGCTTTCTTT
TRBV4-1,once,NA,TRBJ2-3,CASSQVAGAAGTDTQYF,TGCGCCAGCAGCCAAGTAGCCGGGGCAGCAGGCACAGATACGCAGTATTTT
TRBV18,once,NA,TRBJ2-6,CASSPLTDQGPNSGANVLTF,TGTGCCAGCTCACCACTCACCGACCAGGGGCCTAACTCTGGGGCCAACGTCCTGACTTTC
TRBV6-5,few,NA,TRBJ1-1,CASSYSRGEAFF,TGTGCCAGCAGTTACTCTCGAGGTGAAGCTTTCTTT
TRBV11-1,few,NA,TRBJ1-2,CASRPSAGVFGSYTF,TGTGCCAGCCGACCCTCGGCGGGGGTCTTCGGCTCCTACACCTTC
TRBV5-4,once,TRBD2,TRBJ2-3,CASSQAASGDPTDTQYF,TGTGCCAGCAGCCAAGCGGCTAGCGGGGACCCCACAGATACGCAGTATTTT
TRBV2,NA,NA,TRBJ2-6,CASSESGANVLTF,TGTGCCAGCAGTGAGAGTGGGGCCAACGTCCTGACTTTC
TRBV7-2,once,NA,TRBJ2-1,CASSPRLIIYNEQFF,TGTGCCAGCAGCCCCAGACTAATTATCTACAATGAGCAGTTCTTC
TRBV27,NA,NA,TRBJ2-1,CASSLSSGRVDEQFF,TGTGCCAGCAGTTTATCCTCGGGCAGGGTGGATGAGCAGTTCTTC
TRBV19,few,NA,TRBJ1-4,CASSTQTATNEKLFF,TGTGCCAGTAGTACTCAGACCGCAACTAATGAAAAACTGTTTTTT
TRBV28,NA,TRBD1,TRBJ1-6,CASSLWAGGVSPLHF,TGTGCCAGCAGTTTATGGGCAGGGGGAGTTTCACCCCTCCACTTT
TRBV27,NA,NA,TRBJ1-6,CASSFTQGQTSSYNSPLHF,TGTGCCAGCAGCTTCACGCAAGGACAGACGAGCTCCTATAATTCACCCCTCCACTTT
TRBV7-2,NA,NA,TRBJ1-1,CASSLGSKGEAFF,TGTGCCAGCAGCTTAGGTAGTAAAGGAGAAGCTTTCTTT
TRBV5-1,NA,NA,TRBJ1-1,CASSSQGGLTEAFF,TGCGCCAGCAGCTCACAGGGCGGGCTTACTGAAGCTTTCTTT
TRBV7-3,NA,NA,TRBJ2-3,CASSSGTHSSTDTQYF,TGTGCCAGCAGCTCCGGGACTCACAGTAGCACAGATACGCAGTATTTT
TRBV5-1,NA,NA,TRBJ2-7,CASSSGTPNYEQYF,TGCGCCAGCAGCTCGGGGACACCAAATTACGAGCAGTACTTC
TRBV6-6,NA,NA,TRBJ1-5,CASSYKSGNEPQHF,TGTGCCAGCAGTTACAAGAGCGGGAACGAGCCCCAGCATTTT
TRBV11-2,NA,NA,TRBJ1-5,CASSLDLTVNQPQHF,TGTGCCAGCAGCTTAGATCTGACAGTGAATCAGCCCCAGCATTTT
TRBV6-5,NA,NA,TRBJ1-3,CASRLNRDSGNTIYF,TGTGCCAGCAGACTCAACAGGGACTCTGGAAACACCATATATTTT
TRBV11-2,once,NA,TRBJ2-2,CASSLELELFF,TGTGCCAGCAGCTTAGAATTGGAGCTGTTTTTT
TRBV30,NA,NA,TRBJ1-1,CAWGRVGYYFF,TGTGCCTGGGGGAGAGTGGGGTATTACTTCTTT
TRBV7-9,NA,NA,TRBJ1-3,CASSLGWTADSGNTIYF,TGTGCCAGCAGCTTAGGGTGGACGGCCGACTCTGGAAACACCATATATTTT
TRBV9,NA,NA,TRBJ2-7,CASSVGDTFTYEQYF,TGTGCCAGCAGCGTCGGTGATACGTTTACCTACGAGCAGTACTTC
TRBV7-7,NA,NA,TRBJ2-7,CASSLGPSREQYF,TGTGCTAGCAGCCTAGGACCGAGCAGGGAGCAGTACTTC
TRBV7-8,NA,NA,TRBJ1-1,CASSLEGPGPEAFF,TGTGCCAGCAGCTTAGAGGGTCCGGGGCCTGAAGCTTTCTTT
TRBV2,NA,TRBD1,TRBJ2-5,CASSGDSPFAKTQYF,TGTGCCAGCAGTGGGGACAGCCCTTTCGCGAAGACCCAGTACTTC
TRBV2,few,NA,TRBJ2-7,CASRFGLLVEQYF,TGTGCCAGCAGATTCGGACTATTAGTGGAGCAGTACTTC
TRBV6-4,NA,NA,TRBJ2-1,CASSRNRYNEQFF,TGTGCCAGCAGCCGGAACAGGTACAATGAGCAGTTCTTC
TRBV6-1,NA,NA,TRBJ1-2,CASSVKIYGYTF,TGTGCCAGCAGTGTAAAGATCTATGGCTACACCTTC
TRBV5-5,NA,NA,TRBJ1-2,CASSPDSNYGYTF,TGTGCCAGCAGCCCGGACAGTAACTATGGCTACACCTTC
TRBV11-3,NA,TRBD1,TRBJ1-1,CASSSGQGNTEAFF,TGTGCCAGCAGCTCTGGACAGGGTAACACTGAAGCTTTCTTT
TRBV9,NA,TRBD2,TRBJ2-3,CASSGRGTSGTDTQYF,TGTGCCAGCAGCGGTAGAGGGACTAGCGGTACAGATACGCAGTATTTT
TRBV6-5,once,NA,TRBJ2-7,CASSYSSLEQYF,TGTGCCAGCAGTTACTCGAGTCTGGAGCAGTACTTC
TRBV28,NA,NA,TRBJ1-5,CASITGRRSNQPQHF,TGTGCCAGCATCACAGGGAGACGGAGCAATCAGCCCCAGCATTTT